This T cell receptor beta chain was recovered during a study of blood T cell repertoires in COVID-19. About the study: Samples taken during acute and convalescent COVID-19 were collected in the United States, Italy and Spain. T cells, B-cell-depleted T cells, or PBMCs supplied cDNA or gDNA.

Study processing details: The authors estimated nucleated cell counts from reference gene primer amplification. Only in-frame clones appear in the TCRdb table, and some are missing; sequencing was by immunoSEQ multiplex PCR. V and J calls and clone size are copied from that table; D and trimming were computed from the DNA. The top ten clones hold approximately 1.2% of a sample with under 95,000 clones, roughly four fifths of them seen once. Deletions cut 0 bases from V and 5 bases from J, with 16 bases between. In germline, CDR1 is MGHRA, CDR2 YSYEKL. The CDR3 runs 17 residues. The sequence came from an elderly woman with acute or convalescent COVID-19. The sequencing sample was made of peripheral blood. This rearrangement joins TRBV4-1 to TRBJ2-2; tentatively, D is TRBD1 (5 bases). In nucleotides, the CDR3 is TGCGCCAGCAGCCAAGATGGGGCTAGGTGGAATACCGGGGAGCTGTTTTTT. It specifies CASSQDGARWNTGELFF.